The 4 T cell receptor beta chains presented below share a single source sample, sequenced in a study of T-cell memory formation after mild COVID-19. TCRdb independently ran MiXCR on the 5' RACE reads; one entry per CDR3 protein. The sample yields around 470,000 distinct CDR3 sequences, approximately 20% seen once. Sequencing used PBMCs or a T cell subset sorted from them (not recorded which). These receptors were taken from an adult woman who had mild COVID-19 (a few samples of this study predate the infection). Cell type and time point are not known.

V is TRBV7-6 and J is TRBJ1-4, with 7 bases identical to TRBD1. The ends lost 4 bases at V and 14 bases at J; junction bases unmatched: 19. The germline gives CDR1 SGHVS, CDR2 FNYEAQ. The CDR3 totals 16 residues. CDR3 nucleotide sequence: TGTGCCAGCAGCTCATCCCTGGCGGACAGGCCTAGCGGGCTGTTTTTT. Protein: CASSSSLADRPSGLFF.

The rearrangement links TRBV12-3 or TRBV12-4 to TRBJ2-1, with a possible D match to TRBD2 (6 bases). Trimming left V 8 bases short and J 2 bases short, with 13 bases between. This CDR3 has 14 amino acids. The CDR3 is CASSGTGPYNEQFF. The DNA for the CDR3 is TGTGCCAGCTCCGGGACTGGACCCTACAATGAGCAGTTCTTC.

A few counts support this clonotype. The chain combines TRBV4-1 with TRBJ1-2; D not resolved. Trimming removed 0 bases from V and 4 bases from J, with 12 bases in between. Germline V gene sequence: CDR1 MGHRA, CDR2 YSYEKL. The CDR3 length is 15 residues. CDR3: CASSQEAGGPYGYTF. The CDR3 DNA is TGCGCCAGCAGCCAAGAGGCGGGTGGGCCCTATGGCTACACCTTC.

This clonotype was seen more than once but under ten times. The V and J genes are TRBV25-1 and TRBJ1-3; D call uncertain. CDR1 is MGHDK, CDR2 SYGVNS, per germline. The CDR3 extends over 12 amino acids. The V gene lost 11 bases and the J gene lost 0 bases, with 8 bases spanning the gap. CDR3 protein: CAAGISGNTIYF. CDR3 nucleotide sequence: TGTGCCGCGGGTATCTCTGGAAACACCATATATTTT.